These 17 T cell receptor beta chains were sequenced from one sample in a study of low-dose radiotherapy and immunotherapy resistance in tumors. Primers used for first-strand cDNA, a TRAV- and TRBV-specific set, covered both alpha and beta chains. TCR amplification ran 15 to 25 PCR cycles using constant-region and V-primer adapter primers. Each CDR3 protein gets one entry after TCRdb re-called the reads with MiXCR. The sample lists 70,000 to 90,000 distinct CDR3 sequences, 15% to 20% occurring once. The time point denotes: before trial treatment. The sequencing here drew on PBMCs, taken before treatment. Receptors originate from a male donor with prostate cancer.

This clonotype was seen many times. This chain joins TRBV15 and TRBJ2-2; D uncertain. The CDR3 length is 14 residues. The V and J ends lost 3 bases and 4 bases respectively, with 9 bases between them. In germline, CDR1 is LNHNV, CDR2 YYDKDF (reference sequence). The CDR3 protein is CATSRSKGTGELFF. In DNA, the CDR3 is TGTGCCACCAGCAGGAGTAAAGGCACCGGGGAGCTGTTTTTT.

The chain carries TRBV4-1 and TRBJ2-1, with D unclear. The CDR3 has 14 residues. V was shortened by 1 base and J by 6 bases, with 10 bases between the two germline ends. The germline gives CDR1 MGHRA, CDR2 YSYEKL. The CDR3 nucleotides are TGCGCCAGCAGCCAAGGGTTGCTGGGCAATGAGCAGTTCTTC. Translation: CASSQGLLGNEQFF.

The sample holds many counts of this clonotype. The chain employs TRBV11-3 and TRBJ2-1; D may correspond to TRBD1 or TRBD2 (6 bases each). CDR3 length: 14 residues. The germline CDR1 and CDR2 sequences are SGHNT and YENEEA. The V end was cut by 4 bases, the J end by 9 bases, with 16 bases between. The CDR3 sequence: CASSSPHGGGEQFF. The CDR3 DNA is TGTGCCAGCAGCTCCCCCCACGGGGGCGGTGAGCAGTTCTTC.

CDR3 loop: CASSRDRDKNEKLFF. The CDR3 nucleotides read TGCGCCAGCAGCCGGGACAGGGATAAGAATGAAAAACTGTTTTTT. The rearrangement uses TRBV5-1 and TRBJ1-4, with 9 bases lining up with TRBD1. CDR3 length equals 15 residues. J gave up 5 bases and V 4 bases, and 6 bases lay outside the gene matches. The germline V gene encodes CDR1 SGHRS and CDR2 YFSETQ. The entire variable domain, with the rest obtained from reference TRBV5-1 and TRBJ1-4, is as follows: KAGVTQTPRYLIKTRGQQVTLSCSPISGHRSVSWYQQTPGQGLQFLFEYFSETQRNKGNFPGRFSGRQFSNSRSEMNVSTLELGDSALYLCASSRDRDKNEKLFFGSGTQLSVL.

In its sample, this clonotype was seen many times. The chain employs TRBV30 and TRBJ2-3; D is unclear. With 0 bases removed from V and 1 base from J, the gap between germline ends came to 14 bases. CDR1 and CDR2 (germline): GTSNPN, SVGIG (reference sequence). There are 16 residues in the CDR3. The CDR3 DNA reads TGTGCCTGGAGTGTACTGGCCCCCTTCGGCACAGATACGCAGTATTTT. It is translated as CAWSVLAPFGTDTQYF.

This clonotype was counted between two and nine times. Because the CDR3's place on the DNA is in doubt, the DNA is left out and the CDR3 is given as listed by TCRdb. The rearrangement uses TRBV12-3 or TRBV12-4 and TRBJ2-2; the table's D gene call, TRBD2, was not cross checked with the DNA. The CDR3 spans 16 amino acids, including both terminal residues. The CDR3 region is CASTTSLVRAGELFFF.

Comments on this clonotype: At one end the junction does not follow the germline gene, possibly because of a read error. The CDR3 region is CASSLILAGGSYEQYF. The CDR3 DNA reads as TGTGCCAGCAGCTTAATACTAGCGGGGGGGTCCTACGAGCAGTACTTC. The V and J genes are TRBV5-1 and TRBJ2-7; 13 nucleotides line up with TRBD2. CDR3 length equals 16 residues. The germline gives CDR1 SGHRS, CDR2 YFSETQ.

This clonotype appeared many times. This sequence joins TRBV11-2 and TRBJ1-1, with D possibly being TRBD1 (5 bases). Trimming removed 0 bases from V and 5 bases from J, with 10 bases in between. Germline V lookup: CDR1 SGHAT, CDR2 FQNNGV. The CDR3 runs 14 residues. The DNA for the CDR3 is TGTGCCAGCAGCTTAGATCTATGGGGGACTGAAGCTTTCTTT. Protein: CASSLDLWGTEAFF.

There are a few counts of this clonotype. The chain is built from TRBV18 and TRBJ2-7; D perhaps matches TRBD1 (6 bases). V was shortened by 4 bases and J by 5 bases, with 9 bases between the two germline ends. This CDR3 has 12 residues. Germline values: CDR1 KGHSH, CDR2 LQKENI. The CDR3 sequence: CASSRQDNEQYF. CDR3 sequence (DNA): TGTGCCAGCTCACGACAGGACAACGAGCAGTACTTC. The full variable domain, in which reference TRBV18 and TRBJ2-7 provide the parts outside the CDR3, is NAGVMQNPRHLVRRRGQEARLRCSPMKGHSHVYWYRQLPEEGLKFMVYLQKENIIDESGMPKERFSAEFPKEGPSILRIQQVVRGDSAAYFCASSRQDNEQYFGPGTRLTVT.

This clonotype was counted at least ten times. The chain combines TRBV5-5 with TRBJ2-1; D perhaps matches TRBD2 (5 bases). Germline V gives CDR1 SGHKS, CDR2 YYEKEE (reference sequence). The CDR3 length is 15 residues. Trimming removed 0 bases from V and 0 bases from J, with 7 bases in between. The CDR3 nucleotides are TGTGCCAGCAGCTTGGACGGGGACTCCTACAATGAGCAGTTCTTC. It is translated as CASSLDGDSYNEQFF.

The V call is TRBV2, the J call TRBJ2-3; the match to TRBD2 covers 9 bases. The germline gives CDR1 SNHLY, CDR2 FYNNEI. The CDR3 extends over 15 amino acids. Trimming cost V 4 bases and J 0 bases; bases outside gene matches: 2. The chain's CDR3 is CASSALAGSTDTQYF. The CDR3 DNA reads TGTGCCAGCAGTGCCCTAGCGGGGAGCACAGATACGCAGTATTTT.

This clonotype was observed many times. The V gene is TRBV19, the J gene TRBJ1-4; TRBD1 aligns across 8 bases. Germline assignment: CDR1 LNHDA and CDR2 SQIVND (reference sequence). Germline trimming cut 4 bases from V and 7 bases from J; bases unmatched to any gene: 8. The CDR3 loop spans 15 amino acids. The DNA for the CDR3 is TGTGCCAGTAGTACCCAACAGGGGGTCGGTGAAAAACTGTTTTTT. This codes for CASSTQQGVGEKLFF.

This clonotype was recorded at least ten times. In DNA, the CDR3 is TGTGCCAGCAGTGTCTCGACAGGGGTTAGCTATGGCTACACCTTC. Its protein product is CASSVSTGVSYGYTF. The chain couples TRBV25-1 to TRBJ1-2; 8 bases align to TRBD1. CDR3 length equals 15 residues. Trimming took 4 bases from V and 4 from J; bases not matched to a gene: 8. The germline CDR1 and CDR2 sequences are MGHDK and SYGVNS.

Notes on this clonotype: A much larger clone lies one base from this, so it may be a read error. This sequence joins TRBV7-9 and TRBJ2-5; TRBD1 matches 8 bases. V shed 6 bases and J 0 bases; nucleotides not matched to a gene: 6. The CDR3 has 15 amino acids. Germline V CDR1 and CDR2: SEHNR, FQNEAQ (reference sequence). The CDR3 spells CASSEDREYQETQYF. The CDR3 DNA is TGTGCCAGCAGTGAGGACAGGGAGTACCAAGAGACCCAGTACTTC.

The table lists this clonotype with many counts. J is TRBJ2-5 and V is TRBV2; 7 bases fit TRBD1. CDR1 is SNHLY and CDR2 is FYNNEI in the germline V gene. This CDR3 contains 13 residues. Trimming removed 6 bases from V and 1 base from J; junction bases left unmatched: 2. The CDR3 loop is CASRGTAQETQYF. The CDR3, as DNA: TGTGCCAGCAGAGGGACAGCCCAAGAGACCCAGTACTTC.

This clonotype has a count of ten or more. This chain links TRBV11-2 with TRBJ2-7; possible D gene TRBD2, 7 bases. Germline V gene sequence: CDR1 SGHAT, CDR2 FQNNGV. The V gene lost 5 bases and the J gene lost 6 bases, with 14 bases spanning the gap. The CDR3 spans 13 residues. The CDR3 DNA sequence: TGTGCCAGCAGCCAAGGGGGGGGCCGCGAGCAGTACTTC. The encoded protein is CASSQGGGREQYF.

This clonotype has ten or more counts. The chain employs TRBV5-1 and TRBJ2-3; 12 bases align to TRBD2. The germline gives CDR1 SGHRS, CDR2 YFSETQ. V shed 7 bases, J shed 0 bases, and the junction held 3 bases outside the gene matches. The length of the CDR3 is 15 residues. In nucleotides, the CDR3 is TGCGCCAGCTGGCTAGCGGGGGGGAGCACAGATACGCAGTATTTT. The encoded protein is CASWLAGGSTDTQYF.